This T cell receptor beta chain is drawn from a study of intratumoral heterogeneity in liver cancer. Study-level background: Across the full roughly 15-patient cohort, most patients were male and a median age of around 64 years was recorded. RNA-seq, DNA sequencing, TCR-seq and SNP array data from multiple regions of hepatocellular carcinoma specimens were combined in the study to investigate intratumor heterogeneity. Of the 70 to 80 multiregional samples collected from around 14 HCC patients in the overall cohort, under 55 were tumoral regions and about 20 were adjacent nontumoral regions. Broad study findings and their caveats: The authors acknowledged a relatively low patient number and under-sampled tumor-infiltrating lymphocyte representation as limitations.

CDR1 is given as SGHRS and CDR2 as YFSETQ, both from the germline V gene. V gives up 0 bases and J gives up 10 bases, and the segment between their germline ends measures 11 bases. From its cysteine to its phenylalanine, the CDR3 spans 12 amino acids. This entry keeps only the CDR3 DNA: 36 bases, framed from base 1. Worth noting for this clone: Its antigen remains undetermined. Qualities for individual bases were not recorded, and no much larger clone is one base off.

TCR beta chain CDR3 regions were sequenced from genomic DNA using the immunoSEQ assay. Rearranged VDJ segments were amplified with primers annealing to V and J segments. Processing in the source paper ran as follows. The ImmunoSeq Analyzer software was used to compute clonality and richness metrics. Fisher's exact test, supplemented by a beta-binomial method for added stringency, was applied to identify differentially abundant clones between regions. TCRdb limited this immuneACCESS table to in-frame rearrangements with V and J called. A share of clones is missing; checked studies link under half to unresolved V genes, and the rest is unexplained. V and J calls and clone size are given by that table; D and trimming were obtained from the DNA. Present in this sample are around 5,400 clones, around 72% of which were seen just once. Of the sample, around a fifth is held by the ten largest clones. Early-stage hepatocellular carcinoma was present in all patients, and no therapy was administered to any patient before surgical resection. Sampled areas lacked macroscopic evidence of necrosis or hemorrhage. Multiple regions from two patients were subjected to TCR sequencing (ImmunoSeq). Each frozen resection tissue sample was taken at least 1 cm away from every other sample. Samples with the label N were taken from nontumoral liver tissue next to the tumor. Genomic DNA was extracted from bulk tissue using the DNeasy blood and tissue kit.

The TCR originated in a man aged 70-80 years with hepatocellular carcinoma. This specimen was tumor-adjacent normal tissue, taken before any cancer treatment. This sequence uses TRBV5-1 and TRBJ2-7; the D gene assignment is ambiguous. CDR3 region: CASSLAAGLQYF. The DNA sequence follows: TGCGCCAGCAGCTTGGCCGCCGGGTTACAGTACTTC. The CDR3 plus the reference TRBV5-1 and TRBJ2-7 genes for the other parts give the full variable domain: KAGVTQTPRYLIKTRGQQVTLSCSPISGHRSVSWYQQTPGQGLQFLFEYFSETQRNKGNFPGRFSGRQFSNSRSEMNVSTLELGDSALYLCASSLAAGLQYFGPGTRLTVT.